This T cell receptor (beta chain) was documented in a study of blood T cell repertoires in COVID-19 (dated by TCRdb to about 2020). For context, the study as a whole: Samples from collaborators originated in the United States, Italy and Spain and spanned both the acute and convalescent phases of COVID-19. The prospective study material was composed of cDNA or gDNA derived from T cells, B-cell-depleted T cells, or PBMCs. Deeply sampled blood TCRbeta repertoires from subjects exposed to, actively infected with, or recovered from COVID-19 were included in the dataset. The repertoires were released in a freely available public database meant as a resource for research on the immune response to SARS-CoV-2. Samples were obtained from the ongoing ImmuneRACE study (first 160 participants) and from some 1,200 subjects provided by 6 global collaborators. The sample metadata nearly always contained a de-identified subject ID, COVID-19 status, age in years and sex. Where HLA class I and class II types were available, the types were taken from metadata supplied by the sample provider, not from assay-based typing.

General conclusions and limits of the study: Clinical and demographic metadata were provided uncurated, with the amount varying by source and participant.

Reading the germline V gene gives CDR1 MGHDK and CDR2 SYGVNS. The junction shows trimming of 2 bases on V and 5 bases on J, plus 12 bases between the germline ends. From its cysteine to its phenylalanine, the CDR3 spans 14 amino acids. Solely the CDR3 DNA is kept, with 42 bases framed from the first base. TCRbeta CDR3 regions were amplified from genomic DNA using the immunoSEQ Assay, a bias-controlled multiplex PCR. The paper's processing steps were these. The number of nucleated cells in each sample was estimated by amplification of reference gene primers within the assay. To quantify the absolute abundance of each unique TCRbeta CDR3 rearrangement, sequence reads were collapsed and filtered. Productive Simpson clonality was computed per sample as the square root of Simpson's diversity index over productive rearrangements. Here the immuneACCESS table is served through TCRdb, limited to in-frame sequences with V and J called. Missing clones are a known gap in these copies; in checked studies unresolved V genes cover under half, and the rest lacks a known reason. V and J calls and clone size are copied from that table; D and trimming were computed from the DNA. Here the sample has fewer than 200,000 clones; about nine tenths occur a single time. The biggest ten clones account for more than 25% of the sample.

In its sample, this clone was seen once. This clone's antigen is unknown. Base qualities are missing; no much larger clone stands one base away. Collaborating institutions collected whole blood in K2EDTA tubes following their own protocols. Collaborator samples were shipped for TCRbeta analysis as frozen whole blood, isolated PBMCs, or DNA extracted from either sample type. In this chain, TRBV25-1 is recombined with TRBJ1-1; a tentative D match to TRBD1 spans 5 bases. Sequencing was carried out using peripheral blood. This receptor was taken from a man between 60 and 75 years old with acute or convalescent COVID-19. Here the CDR3 is given as CASSEAGGATEAFF. The DNA sequence reads TGTGCCAGCAGTGAAGCAGGAGGGGCGACTGAAGCTTTCTTT.